These 27 T cell receptor beta chains share one sample of origin, sequenced in a study of a mutant IDH1 vaccine in newly diagnosed glioma. Time point denoted: week 23, last vaccination. Topical imiquimod accompanied each vaccine dose, which consisted of 300 ug of mutant IDH1 20-mer peptide. For these receptors, no antigen is known. Here immunoSEQ multiplex PCR was the method, and the copy in TCRdb shows in-frame clones only, minus some. The sample includes around 78,000 clones, roughly 85% seen only once; the top ten take around 2%. Sequencing was performed on PBMCs, taken from a glioma patient whose treatment included an IDH1 peptide vaccine. These receptors were collected from a man aged 25-45 years with glioma. Some clones in this sample may be carry-over from other donors' samples.

The chain combines TRBV7-7 with TRBJ2-1; D remains ambiguous. This CDR3 is 14 amino acids long. Per the germline V gene, CDR1 is SSHAT and CDR2 is FNYEAQ (reference sequence). Trimming took 1 base from V and 5 from J, leaving 9 bases between them. CDR3 sequence (DNA): TGTGCCAGCAGCTTAGACGGCCACCACAATGAGCAGTTCTTC. Translating it yields CASSLDGHHNEQFF.

The chain is built from TRBV4-2 and TRBJ1-4; 9 bases fit TRBD1. The CDR3 consists of 16 residues. The V segment lost 5 bases and the J segment 8 bases; nucleotides outside the gene matches: 12. Germline V gene sequence: CDR1 LGHNA, CDR2 YNFKEQ. The CDR3 sequence is CASSLRMGQGTEKLFF. The CDR3 bases are TGTGCCAGCAGCTTGCGGATGGGACAGGGAACAGAAAAACTGTTTTTT.

The chain employs TRBV6-1 and TRBJ2-3; perhaps TRBD2 as D (5 bases). Germline V gene data show CDR1 as MNHNS and CDR2 as SASEGT. The CDR3 length is 14 residues. The ends were cut back, 11 bases at V and 0 bases at J, with 15 bases in the middle. CDR3 residues: CAGNGGVSTDTQYF. CDR3 sequence (DNA): TGTGCCGGAAACGGAGGAGTAAGCACAGATACGCAGTATTTT.

This rearrangement joins TRBV9 to TRBJ2-3; TRBD1 agrees at 11 bases. V shed 0 bases and J 2 bases; nucleotides not matched to a gene: 2. The CDR3 loop spans 16 amino acids. The germline V gene has CDR1 SGDLS and CDR2 YYNGEE. The CDR3 here is CASSVGDRGTTDTQYF. The CDR3 DNA reads TGTGCCAGCAGCGTAGGGGACAGGGGGACCACAGATACGCAGTATTTT.

The chain employs TRBV10-2 and TRBJ2-5; D may be TRBD2 (6 bases). Germline values: CDR1 WSHSY, CDR2 SAAADI. V was clipped by 1 base and J by 6 bases, with 15 bases between them. The CDR3 length is 15 residues. CDR3 DNA: TGCGCCAGCAGTGAGTACCATGGGGGGAGGAAGACCCAGTACTTC. Protein: CASSEYHGGRKTQYF.

This chain links TRBV7-2 with TRBJ2-7; 8 bases map to TRBD1. Per the germline V gene, CDR1 is SGHTA and CDR2 is FQGNSA. J lost 3 bases, V lost 3 bases, and 7 bases had no gene match. This CDR3 is 15 amino acids long. The CDR3 DNA is TGTGCCAGCAGCTTCCGCTCAGGGGGCGACTACGAGCAGTACTTC. It yields the protein CASSFRSGGDYEQYF.

V and J are TRBV7-9 and TRBJ2-3; D not resolved. The CDR3 contains 15 residues. Germline CDR1 is SEHNR and CDR2 is FQNEAQ (reference sequence). Trimming left V 3 bases short and J 2 bases short, with 12 bases between. The CDR3 DNA reads as TGTGCCAGCAGCTTGGGATTTCAGATCACAGATACGCAGTATTTT. Translated: CASSLGFQITDTQYF. The full variable domain, its missing parts supplied by reference TRBV7-9 and TRBJ2-3, is DTGVSQNPRHKITKRGQNVTFRCDPISEHNRLYWYRQTLGQGPEFLTYFQNEAQLEKSRLLSDRFSAERPKGSFSTLEIQRTEQGDSAMYLCASSLGFQITDTQYFGPGTRLTVL.

Only one count was recorded for this clone. This chain joins TRBV7-8 and TRBJ1-4, with no clear D. The CDR3 contains 15 residues. Germline-derived CDR1 and CDR2 are SGHVS and FQNEAQ. The V and J ends lost 2 bases and 0 bases respectively, with 7 bases between them. The CDR3 DNA follows: TGTGCCAGCAGCTTACGGACTGCAACTAATGAAAAACTGTTTTTT. Its translation is CASSLRTATNEKLFF.

This chain connects TRBV18 to TRBJ1-2; D is uncertain. The CDR3 consists of 19 residues. V was shortened by 2 bases and J by 2 bases, with 24 bases between the two germline ends. Germline V CDR1 and CDR2: KGHSH, LQKENI. The CDR3 reads CASSPRPVAGRVGNYGYTF. The CDR3 DNA follows: TGTGCCAGCTCACCAAGGCCGGTAGCTGGGCGTGTGGGAAACTATGGCTACACCTTC.

This chain joins TRBV19 and TRBJ1-5; tentatively, D is TRBD1 (6 bases). The CDR3 runs to 15 residues. Germline V lookup: CDR1 LNHDA, CDR2 SQIVND (reference sequence). V was cut by 8 bases and J by 1 base, with 15 bases left in between. CDR3 sequence reads: CASRSRGASNQPQHF. The DNA for the CDR3 is TGTGCCAGTCGAAGTAGGGGGGCAAGCAATCAGCCCCAGCATTTT.

This clone was seen a few times. The V gene is TRBV11-1, the J gene TRBJ1-1; 8 bases map to TRBD1. J gave up 4 bases and V 2 bases, and 3 bases lay outside the gene matches. This CDR3 is built from 14 residues. Germline values: CDR1 SGHAT, CDR2 FQDESV (reference sequence). The CDR3 here is CASSLPTGGTEAFF. The CDR3 coding sequence is TGTGCCAGCAGCTTACCCACAGGGGGCACTGAAGCTTTCTTT.

V and J are TRBV5-4 and TRBJ1-4; TRBD1 agrees at 7 bases. The length of the CDR3 is 15 residues. The germline CDR1 and CDR2 sequences are SGHNT and YYREEE (reference sequence). After removal of 4 bases from V and 8 bases from J, the junction contained 11 bases not matched to a gene. The DNA of the CDR3 is TGTGCCAGCAGCCCTCGACAGGGTCTGGGGGAAAAACTGTTTTTT. Residues: CASSPRQGLGEKLFF.

A single count supports this clone. The V and J genes are TRBV23-1 and TRBJ1-6, with 7 bases matching TRBD1. TRBV23-1 is marked as an open reading frame, function uncertain. J gave up 3 bases and V 6 bases, and 11 bases lay outside the gene matches. This CDR3 comprises 17 residues. CDR3 in DNA: TGCGCCAGCAGCCCGACCCGGGACAGCATCTATAATTCACCCCTCCACTTT. Translating gives CASSPTRDSIYNSPLHF.

The chain employs TRBV13 and TRBJ2-7; unclear D gene. The CDR3 runs to 13 residues. The V end lost 5 bases, the J end lost 7 bases, and 15 bases lay between the germline ends. Germline V gene lookup returns CDR1 PRHDT and CDR2 FYEKMQ (reference sequence). CDR3 amino acids: CASSEARAWEQYF. The CDR3 DNA is TGTGCCAGCAGCGAAGCCCGCGCCTGGGAGCAGTACTTC.

This chain uses TRBV27 with TRBJ1-5; no firm D call. Looked up from germline, CDR1 is MNHEY and CDR2 is SMNVEV (reference sequence). CDR3 length: 16 residues. Trimming took 0 bases from V and 3 from J, leaving 12 bases between them. The CDR3 DNA sequence: TGTGCCAGCAGTTTATCAAGGGTAATCGACAATCAGCCCCAGCATTTT. It translates to CASSLSRVIDNQPQHF.

The genes are TRBV7-8 and TRBJ1-2, with D maybe TRBD1 (5 bases). CDR1 is SGHVS and CDR2 is FQNEAQ in the germline V gene. This CDR3 contains 13 residues. V was cut by 5 bases and J by 9 bases, with 16 bases left in between. The CDR3: CASSLGQLWSYTF. In DNA form, the CDR3 reads TGTGCCAGCAGCCTAGGACAACTATGGAGCTACACCTTC.

This chain uses TRBV2 with TRBJ2-7, with 7 bases identical to TRBD1. Trimming cost V 9 bases and J 2 bases; bases outside gene matches: 7. This CDR3 spans 13 amino acids. Germline V gives CDR1 SNHLY, CDR2 FYNNEI. The CDR3 spells CASSGTAAYEQYF. Written as DNA, the CDR3 is TGTGCCAGTTCCGGGACAGCGGCCTACGAGCAGTACTTC.

This clone was picked up a small number of times. The chain joins TRBV6-6 to TRBJ2-7, with D perhaps matching TRBD2 (6 bases). Germline assignment: CDR1 MNHNY and CDR2 SVGAGI (reference sequence). The germline V and J ends were trimmed by 2 bases and 6 bases, with 17 bases remaining between them. This CDR3 is 15 amino acids long. The CDR3 spells CASSYSEGLYPEQYF. CDR3 nucleotide sequence: TGTGCCAGCAGTTACAGTGAGGGACTGTATCCCGAGCAGTACTTC.

This chain connects TRBV4-1 to TRBJ1-2, with D perhaps TRBD1 (6 bases). The ends were cut back, 4 bases at V and 6 bases at J, with 21 bases in the middle. CDR1 and CDR2 (germline): MGHRA, YSYEKL. The CDR3 runs to 16 residues. In DNA, the CDR3 is TGCGCCAGCAGCCCTAGCGTCTTGACAGGCAGAAATGGCTACACCTTC. Amino acid sequence: CASSPSVLTGRNGYTF.

This rearrangement joins TRBV12-2 to TRBJ2-1; TRBD2, the table's D call, lacks a check against the DNA. TRBV12-2 is a pseudogene. There are 16 residues in the CDR3. The DNA of the CDR3 is TGTGCAAGTCGCTCCGCAGGCGGACTCTCCTACAATGAGCAGTTCTTC. It encodes CASRSAGGLSYNEQFF.

V usage is TRBV7-6 and J usage is TRBJ2-1, with 11 bases fitting TRBD2. Germline CDR1 reads SGHVS; CDR2 reads FNYEAQ. The trim removed 8 bases at V and 2 bases at J, leaving 11 bases unmatched. The CDR3 has 17 residues. In DNA, the CDR3 is TGTGCCAGCCAATGTAGCGGGAGGGAGTGGGCCTACAATGAGCAGTTCTTC. It codes for CASQCSGREWAYNEQFF.

The chain recombines TRBV6-5 with TRBJ1-1; the D gene is possibly TRBD1 (5 bases). Germline CDR1 MNHEY, CDR2 SVGAGI. CDR3 size: 12 residues. Trimming cost V 6 bases and J 7 bases, with 12 bases left between them. In nucleotides, the CDR3 is TGTGCCAGCAGCCTGGGACGCGGTGAAGCTTTCTTT. Its protein is CASSLGRGEAFF.

Here the CDR3 DNA reads TGTGCCATCAGGACGGGTGCTGGGGGCTCCTACGAGCAGTACTTC. Its protein is CAIRTGAGGSYEQYF. This sequence joins TRBV10-3 and TRBJ2-7, with D possibly called TRBD1 or TRBD2 (5 bases each). CDR1 is ENHRY, CDR2 SYGVKD, per germline. Trimming took off 6 bases at V and 0 bases at J, with 15 bases between the two ends. The CDR3 runs to 15 residues.

This clone was recorded a few times. V and J are TRBV27 and TRBJ1-1, with 8 bases fitting TRBD1. This CDR3 comprises 15 residues. Germline lookup yields CDR1 MNHEY and CDR2 SMNVEV (reference sequence). V was pared by 7 bases and J by 6 bases, with 13 bases of the junction left unmatched. CDR3 in DNA: TGTGCCAGCAAACCTTTGGACAGGGTGGCAGCTGAAGCTTTCTTT. It translates to CASKPLDRVAAEAFF.

This rearrangement joins TRBV7-9 to TRBJ2-3; 8 bases fit TRBD2. Germline lookup yields CDR1 SEHNR and CDR2 FQNEAQ (reference sequence). CDR3 length: 15 amino acids. J gave up 2 bases and V 2 bases, and 3 bases lay outside the gene matches. The CDR3: CASSLTAGDTDTQYF. The CDR3 nucleotides read TGTGCCAGCAGCTTAACAGCGGGAGACACAGATACGCAGTATTTT.

The rearrangement uses TRBV5-1 and TRBJ2-3, with D possibly TRBD1 on 5 matching bases. The germline V and J ends were trimmed by 6 bases and 3 bases, with 5 bases remaining between them. The CDR3 has 11 residues. Germline CDR1 is SGHRS and CDR2 is YFSETQ. The CDR3 DNA follows: TGCGCCAGCAAGGGGACAGATACGCAGTATTTT. Translated: CASKGTDTQYF.

V and J are TRBV12-1 and TRBJ2-2; the table names TRBD2, a call not compared with the DNA. TRBV12-1 is termed a pseudogene. The CDR3 sequence is 18 residues long. CDR3 sequence: CASSPRTSGGRPAGELFF. CDR3 coding DNA: TGTGCCAGCAGCCCCCGGACTAGCGGGGGGCGTCCGGCCGGGGAGCTGTTTTTT.